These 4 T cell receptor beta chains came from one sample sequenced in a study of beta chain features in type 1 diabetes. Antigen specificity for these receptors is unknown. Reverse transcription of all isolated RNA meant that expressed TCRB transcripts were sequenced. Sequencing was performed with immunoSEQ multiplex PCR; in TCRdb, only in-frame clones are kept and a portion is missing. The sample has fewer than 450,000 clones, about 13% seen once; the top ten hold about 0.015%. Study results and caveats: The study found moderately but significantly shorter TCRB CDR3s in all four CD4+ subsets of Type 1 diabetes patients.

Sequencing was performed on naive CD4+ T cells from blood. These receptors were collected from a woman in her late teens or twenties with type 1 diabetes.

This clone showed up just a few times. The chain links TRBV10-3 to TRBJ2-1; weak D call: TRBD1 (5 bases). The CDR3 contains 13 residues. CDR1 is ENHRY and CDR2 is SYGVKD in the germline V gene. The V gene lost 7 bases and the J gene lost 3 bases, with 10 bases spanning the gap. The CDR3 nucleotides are TGTGCCATCAAGACAGAGTACTACAATGAGCAGTTCTTC. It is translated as CAIKTEYYNEQFF.

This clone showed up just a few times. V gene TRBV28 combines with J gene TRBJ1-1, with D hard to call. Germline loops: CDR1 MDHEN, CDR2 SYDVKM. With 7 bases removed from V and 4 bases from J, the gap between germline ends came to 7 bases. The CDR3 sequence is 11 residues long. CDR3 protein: CASIRSTEAFF. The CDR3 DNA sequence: TGTGCCAGCATACGGAGCACTGAAGCTTTCTTT.

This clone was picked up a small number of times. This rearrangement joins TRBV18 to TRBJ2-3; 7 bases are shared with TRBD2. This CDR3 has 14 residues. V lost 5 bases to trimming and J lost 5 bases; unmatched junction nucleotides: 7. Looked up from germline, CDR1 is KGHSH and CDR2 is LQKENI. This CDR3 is CASSSGLGVDTQYF. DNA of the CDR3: TGTGCCAGCTCATCCGGACTAGGGGTAGATACGCAGTATTTT.

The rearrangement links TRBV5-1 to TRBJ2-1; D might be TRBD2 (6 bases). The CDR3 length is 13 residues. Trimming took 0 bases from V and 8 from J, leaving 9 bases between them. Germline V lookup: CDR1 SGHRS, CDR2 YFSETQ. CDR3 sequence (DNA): TGCGCCAGCAGCTTGGGGGGGGTTTATGAGCAGTTCTTC. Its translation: CASSLGGVYEQFF.